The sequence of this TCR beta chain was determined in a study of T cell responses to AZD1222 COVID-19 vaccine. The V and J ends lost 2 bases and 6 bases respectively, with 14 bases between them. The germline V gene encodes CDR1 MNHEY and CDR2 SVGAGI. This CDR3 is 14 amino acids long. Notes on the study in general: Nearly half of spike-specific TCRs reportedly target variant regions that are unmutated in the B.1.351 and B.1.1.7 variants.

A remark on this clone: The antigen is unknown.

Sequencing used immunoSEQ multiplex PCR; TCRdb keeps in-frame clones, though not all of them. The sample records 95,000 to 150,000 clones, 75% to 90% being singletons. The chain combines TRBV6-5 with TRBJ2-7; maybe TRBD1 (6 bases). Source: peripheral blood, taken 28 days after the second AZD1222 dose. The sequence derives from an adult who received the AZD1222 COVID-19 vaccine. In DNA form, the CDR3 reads TGTGCCAGCAGTTACCACCAGGGGACCCGCGAGCAGTACTTC. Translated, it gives CASSYHQGTREQYF.